This TCR beta chain is drawn from a study of OX40 agonist ivuxolimab in advanced cancers. Study background: Those enrolled were roughly 80% male, with a mean age of around 57 years and ages from about 20 to 90.

Generated by immunoSEQ multiplex PCR, the TCRdb table keeps only in-frame clones and is missing some. The sample has over a thousand clones; 76% are singletons. The CDR3 contains 13 residues. Trimming removed 3 bases at V and 3 bases at J, with 6 bases between. CDR1 is MDHEN, CDR2 SYDVKM, per germline. This specimen was acquired in a trial of the OX40 agonist ivuxolimab. This chain uses TRBV28 with TRBJ1-5; no reliable D call. The sequence came from an adult with an advanced solid tumor such as melanoma, head and neck, liver or kidney cancer. The CDR3: CASSFGSNQPQHF. The CDR3 nucleotides read TGTGCCAGCAGTTTCGGGTCCAATCAGCCCCAGCATTTT. The variable domain in full, with the rest retrieved from reference TRBV28 and TRBJ1-5, is DVKVTQSSRYLVKRTGEKVFLECVQDMDHENMFWYRQDPGLGLRLIYFSYDVKMKEKGDIPEGYSVSREKKERFSLILESASTNQTSMYLCASSFGSNQPQHFGDGTRLSIL.